This T cell receptor (beta chain) derives from a study of blood T cell repertoires in COVID-19 (dated by TCRdb to 2018 to 2021). As for the study more broadly: Samples from collaborators originated in the United States, Italy and Spain and spanned both the acute and convalescent phases of COVID-19. The prospective study material was composed of cDNA or gDNA derived from T cells, B-cell-depleted T cells, or PBMCs. The dataset comprised deeply sampled blood TCRbeta repertoires from subjects exposed to, actively infected with, or recovered from COVID-19. The repertoires were released in a freely available public database meant as a resource for research on the immune response to SARS-CoV-2. Samples were obtained from the ongoing ImmuneRACE study (first 160 participants) and from 1,000 to 1,500 subjects provided by 6 global collaborators. Nearly every sample came with metadata listing a de-identified subject ID, COVID-19 status, age in years and sex. HLA class I and class II types, where available, came from metadata supplied by the sample provider rather than from assay-based typing.

One collaborating source in Seattle enrolled patients during active infection and followed them longitudinally through the course of disease. Each collaborating institution followed its own protocols to collect whole blood in K2EDTA tubes. Collaborator samples were shipped for TCRbeta analysis as frozen whole blood, isolated PBMCs, or DNA extracted from either sample type. The immunoSEQ Assay, a bias-controlled multiplex PCR, was used to amplify TCRbeta CDR3 regions from genomic DNA. For the original study's pipeline: The number of nucleated cells in each sample was estimated by amplification of reference gene primers within the assay. To quantify the absolute abundance of each unique TCRbeta CDR3 rearrangement, sequence reads were collapsed and filtered. For each sample, productive Simpson clonality was calculated as the square root of Simpson's diversity index over productive rearrangements. TCRdb obtained this table from immuneACCESS and retained in-frame rearrangements with V and J assigned. These tables miss some clones; where compared with another copy, unresolved V genes account for less than half of the shortfall, and the remainder is unexplained. The V and J calls and clone size were taken over from that table, and D and trimming were inferred from the DNA. This sample lists 390,000 or so clones; 70% to 90% were detected once. Around 3% of the sample goes to the ten largest clones.

Concerning this clone: What this receptor recognizes is not known. No base-level quality is on record; no much larger clone is a single base apart.

V gives up 2 bases and J gives up 4 bases, and the segment between their germline ends measures 5 bases. There are 13 amino acids in the CDR3, from cysteine to phenylalanine inclusive. CDR3 DNA only is kept here, 39 bases in frame from base 1. CDR1 and CDR2 (KGHSH, LQKENI) derive from the germline V gene. Study-level results and caveats: Clinical and demographic metadata were provided uncurated, with the amount varying by source and participant.

Sequencing used peripheral blood. The sequence was collected from a woman younger than 45 with COVID-19, enrolled during active disease. The chain links TRBV18 with TRBJ2-2, with TRBD1 as a weak D call on 5 bases. The encoded CDR3 is CASSPDSTGELFF. The sequence in DNA is TGTGCCAGCTCACCAGACAGCACCGGGGAGCTGTTTTTT.